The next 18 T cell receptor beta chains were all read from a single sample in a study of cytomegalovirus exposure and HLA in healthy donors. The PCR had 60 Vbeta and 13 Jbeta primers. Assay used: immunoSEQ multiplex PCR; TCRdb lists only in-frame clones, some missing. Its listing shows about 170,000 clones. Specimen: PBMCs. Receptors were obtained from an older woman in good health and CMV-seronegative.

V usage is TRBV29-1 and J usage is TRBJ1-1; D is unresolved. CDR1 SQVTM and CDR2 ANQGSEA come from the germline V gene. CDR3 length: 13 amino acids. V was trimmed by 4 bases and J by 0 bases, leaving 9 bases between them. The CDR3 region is CSVGNYMNTEAFF. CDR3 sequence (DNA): TGCAGCGTTGGAAATTACATGAACACTGAAGCTTTCTTT.

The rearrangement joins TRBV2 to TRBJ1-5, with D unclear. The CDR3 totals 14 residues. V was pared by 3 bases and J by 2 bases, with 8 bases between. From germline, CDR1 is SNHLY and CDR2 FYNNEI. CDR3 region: CASSDGMGNQPQHF. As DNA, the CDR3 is TGTGCCAGCAGTGACGGTATGGGCAATCAGCCCCAGCATTTT.

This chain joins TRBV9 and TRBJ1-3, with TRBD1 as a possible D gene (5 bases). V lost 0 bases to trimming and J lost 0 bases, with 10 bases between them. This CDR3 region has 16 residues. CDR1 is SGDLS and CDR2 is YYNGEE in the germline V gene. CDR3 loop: CASSVARGPSGNTIYF. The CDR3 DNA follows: TGTGCCAGCAGCGTAGCGCGGGGCCCCTCTGGAAACACCATATATTTT.

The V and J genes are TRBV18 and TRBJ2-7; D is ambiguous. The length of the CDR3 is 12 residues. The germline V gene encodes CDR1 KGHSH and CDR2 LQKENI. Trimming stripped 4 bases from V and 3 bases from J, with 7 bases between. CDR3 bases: TGTGCCAGCTCACTATTAGACTACGAGCAGTACTTC. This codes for CASSLLDYEQYF.

The CDR3 loop reads CASSKGGKTYEQYF. As DNA, the CDR3 is TGTGCCAGCAGCAAGGGAGGGAAGACCTACGAGCAGTACTTC. The J gene is TRBJ2-7, the V gene TRBV6-5; the match to TRBD2 covers 7 bases. This CDR3 region has 14 residues. With 6 bases clipped from V and 2 bases from J, the junction kept 7 bases outside the gene matches. Per the germline V gene, CDR1 is MNHEY and CDR2 is SVGAGI.

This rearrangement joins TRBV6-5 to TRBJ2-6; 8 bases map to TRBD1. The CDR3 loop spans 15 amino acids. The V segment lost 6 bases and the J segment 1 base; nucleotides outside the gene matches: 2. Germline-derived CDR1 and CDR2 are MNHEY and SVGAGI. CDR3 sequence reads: CASSGQGSGANVLTF. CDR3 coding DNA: TGTGCCAGCAGCGGACAGGGATCTGGGGCCAACGTCCTGACTTTC.

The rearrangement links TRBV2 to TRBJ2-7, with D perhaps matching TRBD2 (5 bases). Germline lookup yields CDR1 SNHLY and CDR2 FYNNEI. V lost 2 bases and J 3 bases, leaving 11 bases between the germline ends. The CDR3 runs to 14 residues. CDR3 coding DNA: TGTGCCAGCAGTGAATATGTGGGAGACTACGAGCAGTACTTC. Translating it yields CASSEYVGDYEQYF.

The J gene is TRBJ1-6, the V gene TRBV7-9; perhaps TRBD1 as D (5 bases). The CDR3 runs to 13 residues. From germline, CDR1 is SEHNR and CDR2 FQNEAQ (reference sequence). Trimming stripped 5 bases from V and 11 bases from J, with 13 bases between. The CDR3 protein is CASSKEGSTPLHF. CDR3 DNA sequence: TGTGCCAGCAGCAAGGAGGGGTCTACACCCCTCCACTTT.

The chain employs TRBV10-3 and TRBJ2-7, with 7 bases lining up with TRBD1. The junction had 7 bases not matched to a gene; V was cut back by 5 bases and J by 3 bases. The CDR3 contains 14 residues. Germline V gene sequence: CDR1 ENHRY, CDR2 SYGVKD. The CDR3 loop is CAISSRTGYYEQYF. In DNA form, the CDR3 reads TGTGCCATCAGTTCCCGGACAGGATACTACGAGCAGTACTTC.

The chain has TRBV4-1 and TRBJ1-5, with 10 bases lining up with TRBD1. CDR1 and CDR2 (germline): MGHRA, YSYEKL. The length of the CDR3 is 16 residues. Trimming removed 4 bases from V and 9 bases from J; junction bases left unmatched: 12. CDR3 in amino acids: CASSPSDRGLRRPQHF. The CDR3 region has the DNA TGCGCCAGCAGCCCTTCTGACAGGGGGCTCAGACGGCCCCAGCATTTT.

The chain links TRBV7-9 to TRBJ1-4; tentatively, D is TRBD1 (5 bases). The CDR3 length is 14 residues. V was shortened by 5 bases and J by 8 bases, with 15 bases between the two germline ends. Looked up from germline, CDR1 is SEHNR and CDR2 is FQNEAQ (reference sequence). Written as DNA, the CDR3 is TGTGCCAGCAGCCCCGGGGGATATCCAGAAAAACTGTTTTTT. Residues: CASSPGGYPEKLFF. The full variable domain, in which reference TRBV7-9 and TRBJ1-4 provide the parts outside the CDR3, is DTGVSQNPRHKITKRGQNVTFRCDPISEHNRLYWYRQTLGQGPEFLTYFQNEAQLEKSRLLSDRFSAERPKGSFSTLEIQRTEQGDSAMYLCASSPGGYPEKLFFGSGTQLSVL.

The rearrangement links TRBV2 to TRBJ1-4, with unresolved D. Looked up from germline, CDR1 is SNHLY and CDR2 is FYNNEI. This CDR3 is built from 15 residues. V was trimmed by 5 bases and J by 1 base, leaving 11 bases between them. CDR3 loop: CASSSQQRTNEKLFF. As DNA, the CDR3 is TGTGCCAGCAGTTCACAACAGAGAACTAATGAAAAACTGTTTTTT.

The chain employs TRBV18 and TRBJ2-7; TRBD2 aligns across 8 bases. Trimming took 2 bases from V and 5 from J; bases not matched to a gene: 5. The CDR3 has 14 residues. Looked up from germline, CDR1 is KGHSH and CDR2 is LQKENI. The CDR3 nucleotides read TGTGCCAGCTCACCAGATAGCGGGATTAACGAGCAGTACTTC. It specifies CASSPDSGINEQYF.

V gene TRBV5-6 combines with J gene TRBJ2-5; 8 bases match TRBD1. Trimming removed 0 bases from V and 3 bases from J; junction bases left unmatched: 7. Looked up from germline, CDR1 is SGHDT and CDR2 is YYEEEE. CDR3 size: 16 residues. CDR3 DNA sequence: TGTGCCAGCAGCTTGGGGGGACAGGCCCAGGAAGAGACCCAGTACTTC. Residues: CASSLGGQAQEETQYF.

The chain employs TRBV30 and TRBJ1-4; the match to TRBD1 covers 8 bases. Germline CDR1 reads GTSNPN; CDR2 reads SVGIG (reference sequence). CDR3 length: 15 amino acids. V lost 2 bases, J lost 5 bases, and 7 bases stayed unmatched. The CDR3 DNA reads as TGTGCCTGGAGTCCCGGACAGGGATGGAATGAAAAACTGTTTTTT. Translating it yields CAWSPGQGWNEKLFF.

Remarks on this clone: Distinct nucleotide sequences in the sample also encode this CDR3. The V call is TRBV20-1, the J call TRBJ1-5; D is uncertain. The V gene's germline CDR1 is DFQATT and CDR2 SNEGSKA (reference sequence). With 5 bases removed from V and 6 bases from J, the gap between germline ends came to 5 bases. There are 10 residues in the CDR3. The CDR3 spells CSAGLQPQHF. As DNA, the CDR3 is TGCAGTGCTGGGCTTCAGCCCCAGCATTTT.

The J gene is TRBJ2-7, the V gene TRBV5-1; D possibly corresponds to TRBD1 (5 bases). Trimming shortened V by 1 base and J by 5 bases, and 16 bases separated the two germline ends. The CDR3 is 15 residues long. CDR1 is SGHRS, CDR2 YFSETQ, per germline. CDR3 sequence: CASSLPSGRAHEQYF. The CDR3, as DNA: TGCGCCAGCAGCTTGCCGTCGGGCAGGGCGCACGAGCAGTACTTC.

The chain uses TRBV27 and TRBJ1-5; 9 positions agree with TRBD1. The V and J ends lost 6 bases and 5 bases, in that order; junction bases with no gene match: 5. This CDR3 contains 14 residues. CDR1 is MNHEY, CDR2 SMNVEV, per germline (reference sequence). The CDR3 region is CASRPGTGYQPQHF. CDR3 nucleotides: TGTGCCAGCAGGCCCGGGACAGGGTATCAGCCCCAGCATTTT.